One sample yielded the 10 T cell receptor beta chains listed below, sequenced in a study of shared clonotypes between healthy human individuals. Measured with immunoSEQ multiplex PCR; TCRdb has only the in-frame clones, and not every one. The sample gives 2.5 million or so clones, over 85% of which show up once; about 0.13% is in the top ten. Sequenced: naive CD4+ T cells sorted from blood. As to subset: CD45RA+ positively selected. The source is a man younger than 35 in good health.

The chain is built from TRBV5-1 and TRBJ2-3, with D possibly TRBD2 on 6 matching bases. The CDR3 runs to 15 residues. The V gene lost 4 bases and the J gene lost 0 bases, with 12 bases spanning the gap. The germline CDR1 and CDR2 sequences are SGHRS and YFSETQ. This chain's CDR3 is CASSAMGLSTDTQYF. The CDR3, as DNA: TGCGCCAGCAGCGCCATGGGACTGAGCACAGATACGCAGTATTTT.

Concerning this clone: Different DNA sequences within this sample yield the same CDR3. This chain joins TRBV18 and TRBJ2-2; D gene unclear. Per the germline V gene, CDR1 is KGHSH and CDR2 is LQKENI. CDR3 length equals 15 residues. Trimming removed 4 bases at V and 2 bases at J, with 11 bases between. In nucleotides, the CDR3 is TGTGCCAGCTCACGTGGACCGGACAACACCGGGGAGCTGTTTTTT. It translates to CASSRGPDNTGELFF.

The chain uses TRBV7-8 and TRBJ2-1; weak D call: TRBD2 (7 bases). Germline V gene sequence: CDR1 SGHVS, CDR2 FQNEAQ. The V end was cut by 3 bases, the J end by 7 bases, with 16 bases between. The CDR3 consists of 15 residues. CDR3 in amino acids: CASSFAEAGANEQFF. Written as DNA, the CDR3 is TGTGCCAGCAGCTTCGCCGAGGCGGGGGCTAATGAGCAGTTCTTC. The variable domain in full, with the rest retrieved from reference TRBV7-8 and TRBJ2-1, is GAGVSQSPRYKVAKRGQDVALRCDPISGHVSLFWYQQALGQGPEFLTYFQNEAQLDKSGLPSDRFFAERPEGSVSTLKIQRTQQEDSAVYLCASSFAEAGANEQFFGPGTRLTVL.

The chain links TRBV18 to TRBJ1-3; TRBD1 matches at 9 bases. J lost 1 base, V lost 6 bases, and 7 bases had no gene match. The CDR3 spans 16 residues. Germline V gives CDR1 KGHSH, CDR2 LQKENI. CDR3 nucleotides: TGTGCCAGCTCCGGGACAGGGTACGATTCTGGAAACACCATATATTTT. Encoded protein: CASSGTGYDSGNTIYF. Complete variable domain (other parts from reference TRBV18 and TRBJ1-3): NAGVMQNPRHLVRRRGQEARLRCSPMKGHSHVYWYRQLPEEGLKFMVYLQKENIIDESGMPKERFSAEFPKEGPSILRIQQVVRGDSAAYFCASSGTGYDSGNTIYFGEGSWLTVV.

Worth noting for this clone: The same CDR3 arises from other DNA sequences in this sample as well. V and J are TRBV7-2 and TRBJ1-2, with no clear D. The CDR3 is 11 residues long. CDR1 and CDR2 from the germline V gene are SGHTA and FQGNSA. Trimming removed 1 base from V and 7 bases from J, with 4 bases in between. The CDR3 region is CASSLGGGYTF. The DNA for the CDR3 is TGTGCCAGCAGCTTAGGGGGTGGCTACACCTTC.

V usage is TRBV13 and J usage is TRBJ1-6; no clear D gene. The CDR3 spans 14 residues. Trimming removed 1 base at V and 7 bases at J, with 8 bases between. Per the germline V gene, CDR1 is PRHDT and CDR2 is FYEKMQ (reference sequence). CDR3 sequence reads: CASSLDPGNSPLHF. The CDR3 nucleotides read TGTGCCAGCAGCTTAGACCCGGGAAATTCACCCCTCCACTTT.

Remarks on this clone: This sample includes further DNA sequences coding for the same CDR3. The chain recombines TRBV5-1 with TRBJ2-2, with D possibly matching TRBD2 (6 bases). The ends were cut back, 0 bases at V and 0 bases at J, with 9 bases in the middle. Germline V gene sequence: CDR1 SGHRS, CDR2 YFSETQ. CDR3 length equals 16 residues. The CDR3 spells CASSLAGTANTGELFF. CDR3 nucleotide sequence: TGCGCCAGCAGCTTGGCCGGGACTGCGAACACCGGGGAGCTGTTTTTT.

This clone was found a few times. The V and J genes are TRBV4-1 and TRBJ1-5; D might be TRBD1 (5 bases). The CDR3 loop spans 14 amino acids. CDR1 is MGHRA, CDR2 YSYEKL, per germline. V was cut by 4 bases and J by 0 bases, with 7 bases left in between. CDR3 region: CASSPGYSNQPQHF. For the CDR3, the DNA is TGCGCCAGCAGCCCAGGGTATAGCAATCAGCCCCAGCATTTT.

This clone was counted only a few times. The chain carries TRBV20-1 and TRBJ1-2; D call uncertain. The V end lost 1 base, the J end lost 7 bases, and 7 bases lay between the germline ends. This CDR3 has 11 residues. CDR1 DFQATT and CDR2 SNEGSKA come from the germline V gene (reference sequence). The CDR3 here is CSARVEGGYTF. DNA of the CDR3: TGCAGTGCTAGAGTGGAGGGTGGCTACACCTTC.

CDR3 in amino acids: CASSQIFSYEQYF. The CDR3 DNA sequence: TGTGCCAGCAGCCAGATCTTCTCCTACGAGCAGTACTTC. This chain connects TRBV4-2 to TRBJ2-7, with unresolved D. The CDR3 covers 13 residues. The V gene's germline CDR1 is LGHNA and CDR2 YNFKEQ. Deletions cut 3 bases from V and 0 bases from J, with 6 bases between.